The rows below give T cell receptor beta chains drawn from one sample of a study of blood T cell repertoires in COVID-19. The data were produced by immunoSEQ multiplex PCR, yet TCRdb's version contains in-frame clones alone and is incomplete. The sample yields around 140,000 clones, roughly 79% seen once. The source material was peripheral blood. The origin of the receptors is a human donor in a cohort sampled during active COVID-19. Each CDR3 is given with its conserved first and last residue. The D gene is left open where the match is weak. Size is stated for part of the rows, as once, few or many counts, or as a class when the clone is expanded.

CDR3 length	V gene	clone size	J gene	D gene	CDR3 protein	CDR3 DNA
13	TRBV5-5	few	TRBJ2-7	TRBD1	CASAGTGFYEQYF	TGTGCCAGCGCTGGGACAGGGTTCTACGAGCAGTACTTC
14	TRBV2	NA	TRBJ2-5	NA	CASRTGAVGETQYF	TGTGCCAGCAGAACGGGAGCGGTGGGGGAGACCCAGTACTTC
13	TRBV18	NA	TRBJ2-1	NA	CASSPRGGDEQFF	TGTGCCAGCTCACCAAGGGGTGGAGATGAGCAGTTCTTC
15	TRBV12-5	NA	TRBJ1-2	NA	CASGLWNREHSGYTF	TGTGCTAGTGGTTTGTGGAACAGGGAACATAGTGGCTACACCTTC
14	TRBV19	NA	TRBJ1-1	NA	CASSIEGAETEAFF	TGTGCCAGTAGTATAGAAGGGGCCGAGACTGAAGCTTTCTTT
16	TRBV5-1	once	TRBJ2-7	TRBD2	CASSSRTSLNSYEQYF	TGCGCCAGCAGCTCCCGGACTAGCCTAAACTCCTACGAGCAGTACTTC
15	TRBV24-1	NA	TRBJ2-3	TRBD2	CATSGSGGGTDTQYF	TGTGCCACCAGTGGGTCGGGGGGAGGCACAGATACGCAGTATTTT
17	TRBV9	NA	TRBJ1-6	TRBD1	CASSGQGGRSYNSPLHF	TGTGCCAGCAGTGGACAGGGTGGGAGGTCCTATAATTCACCCCTCCACTTT
12	TRBV29-1	NA	TRBJ2-7	TRBD1	CSVEDRGYEQYF	TGCAGCGTTGAGGACAGGGGTTACGAGCAGTACTTC
18	TRBV10-3	NA	TRBJ2-1	TRBD2	CAISDPVLLAGGTNEQFF	TGTGCCATCAGTGATCCTGTCCTACTAGCGGGAGGGACCAATGAGCAGTTCTTC
14	TRBV28	NA	TRBJ1-5	NA	CASSPRPANQPQHF	TGTGCCAGCAGCCCTAGGCCGGCCAATCAGCCCCAGCATTTT
14	TRBV10-3	NA	TRBJ2-1	TRBD1	CAISPGTGGAEQFF	TGTGCCATCAGTCCCGGGACAGGGGGAGCCGAGCAGTTCTTC
13	TRBV5-1	few	TRBJ2-7	NA	CASSSRDNYEQYF	TGCGCCAGCAGCTCCCGGGACAACTACGAGCAGTACTTC
13	TRBV6-5	NA	TRBJ2-5	NA	CASLGGTQETQYF	TGTGCCAGTCTTGGCGGGACCCAAGAGACCCAGTACTTC
16	TRBV7-9	NA	TRBJ2-5	NA	CASSLYRQRSKETQYF	TGTGCCAGCAGCTTATATAGACAGAGAAGCAAAGAGACCCAGTACTTC
12	TRBV6-2/TRBV6-3	once	TRBJ2-5	NA	CASSYGSGTQYF	TGTGCCAGCAGTTACGGTAGTGGGACCCAGTACTTC
15	TRBV6-1	NA	TRBJ2-7	NA	CASSESVQGPYEQYF	TGTGCCAGCAGTGAAAGTGTACAGGGCCCCTACGAGCAGTACTTC
15	TRBV7-3	NA	TRBJ2-5	NA	CASSAGGQGGETQYF	TGTGCCAGCAGCGCGGGGGGACAGGGAGGAGAGACCCAGTACTTC
17	TRBV6-2/TRBV6-3	NA	TRBJ2-5	TRBD1	CASSFRQGGASRETQYF	TGTGCCAGCAGTTTCCGACAGGGGGGAGCCTCACGGGAGACCCAGTACTTC
14	TRBV16	many	TRBJ1-2	TRBD1	CASSPSDRVSGYTF	TGTGCCAGCAGCCCAAGTGACAGGGTGAGCGGCTACACCTTC
15	TRBV9	NA	TRBJ2-3	NA	CASSPRHFSTDTQYF	TGTGCCAGCAGCCCAAGACACTTTAGCACAGATACGCAGTATTTT
15	TRBV2	NA	TRBJ1-5	TRBD1	CASSAGTGRNQPQHF	TGTGCCAGCAGCGCCGGGACAGGCCGTAATCAGCCCCAGCATTTT
16	TRBV7-3	many	TRBJ1-6	NA	CASSLNGPGLNSPLHF	TGTGCCAGCAGCTTAAACGGCCCGGGTTTGAATTCACCCCTCCACTTT
13	TRBV29-1	once	TRBJ2-7	TRBD1	CSVEYRGTHEQYF	TGCAGCGTTGAATACAGGGGGACCCACGAGCAGTACTTC
13	TRBV27	NA	TRBJ1-2	TRBD1	CASKRTGVYGYTF	TGTGCCAGCAAACGGACAGGTGTCTATGGCTACACCTTC
14	TRBV6-1	NA	TRBJ2-7	TRBD1	CASSEGGTVYEQYF	TGTGCCAGCAGTGAAGGGGGGACAGTCTACGAGCAGTACTTC
11	TRBV7-3	few	TRBJ1-3	NA	CASSLNAGRDF	TGTGCCAGCAGCTTAAATGCGGGACGAGATTTT
13	TRBV19	NA	TRBJ1-4	TRBD1	CASSGTGVEKLFF	TGTGCCAGTAGTGGGACAGGGGTTGAAAAACTGTTTTTT
12	TRBV7-2	NA	TRBJ2-1	NA	CASSLKGGEQFF	TGTGCCAGCAGCCTCAAAGGGGGTGAGCAGTTCTTC
13	TRBV27	NA	TRBJ2-3	NA	CASRSGGRDTQYF	TGTGCCAGCAGGTCGGGGGGCAGGGATACGCAGTATTTT
18	TRBV7-2	once	TRBJ2-3	TRBD2	CASSLKLAGVGGTDTQYF	TGTGCCAGCAGCTTAAAACTAGCGGGAGTAGGTGGCACAGATACGCAGTATTTT
15	TRBV28	NA	TRBJ2-4	TRBD2	CASRPSNLAGVTQYF	TGTGCCAGCAGACCCTCAAATCTAGCGGGAGTTACGCAGTACTTC
15	TRBV7-2	NA	TRBJ1-1	NA	CASSLDPEPNTEAFF	TGTGCCAGCAGCTTAGACCCCGAGCCGAACACTGAAGCTTTCTTT